These 3 T cell receptor beta chains originate from one sample sequenced in a study of healthy donors' naive CD4 and CD8 T cells. TCR libraries were built from about 500 ng of total RNA by linear amplification. MiXCR was run by TCRdb on the reads, yielding one entry per CDR3 protein. The sample lists approximately 200,000 distinct CDR3 sequences; around 80% were seen once. Material for sequencing was naive CD4+ and CD8+ T cells sorted from blood, pooled from several donors. The receptor source for this set is a pool of human donors in good health; the sample pools cells from several healthy donors.

CDR3 residues: CASSFSSDSSYEQYF. CDR3 DNA sequence: TGTGCCAGCAGTTTTTCTAGCGACAGCTCCTACGAGCAGTACTTC. The chain is built from TRBV27 and TRBJ2-7; tentatively, D is TRBD2 (6 bases). Germline V lookup: CDR1 MNHEY, CDR2 SMNVEV (reference sequence). CDR3 length: 15 residues. The V and J ends lost 3 bases and 0 bases respectively, with 12 bases between them.

This clonotype appeared once. This chain links TRBV12-3 or TRBV12-4 with TRBJ2-5, with 8 bases lining up with TRBD1. The trim removed 6 bases at V and 4 bases at J, leaving 7 bases unmatched. There are 14 residues in the CDR3. The CDR3 here is CASSPRTGRETQYF. The CDR3 nucleotides are TGTGCCAGCAGCCCCAGGACAGGGAGAGAGACCCAGTACTTC.

This sequence joins TRBV29-1 and TRBJ1-1; D is unclear. The CDR3 is 12 residues long. V was clipped by 1 base and J by 10 bases, with 13 bases between them. Germline CDR1 reads SQVTM; CDR2 reads ANQGSEA. Here the CDR3 reads CSVEVNRLGAFF. The CDR3 DNA reads TGCAGCGTTGAAGTTAACCGCCTGGGAGCTTTCTTT. Combining the CDR3 with reference TRBV29-1 and TRBJ1-1 gives the whole variable domain SAVISQKPSRDICQRGTSLTIQCQVDSQVTMMFWYRQQPGQSLTLIATANQGSEATYESGFVIDKFPISRPNLTFSTLTVSNMSPEDSSIYLCSVEVNRLGAFFGQGTRLTVV.